A single sample is the source of the 19 T cell receptor beta chains below, sequenced in a study of cytomegalovirus exposure and HLA in healthy donors. Here immunoSEQ multiplex PCR was the method, and the copy in TCRdb shows in-frame clones only, minus some. The sample has approximately 82,000 clones, 85% to 95% seen once. Source material: PBMCs. These receptors were collected from a woman aged 18-35 years in good health and CMV-seronegative.

J is TRBJ2-7 and V is TRBV28, with D possibly matching TRBD2 (6 bases). Trimming took off 5 bases at V and 2 bases at J, with 16 bases between the two ends. The CDR3 runs to 15 residues. The germline gives CDR1 MDHEN, CDR2 SYDVKM. CDR3 coding DNA: TGTGCCAGCAGTGGGCGGGACCCAAAGACCTACGAGCAGTACTTC. Amino acids: CASSGRDPKTYEQYF.

In its sample, this clone was seen once. V and J are TRBV7-2 and TRBJ1-3; 10 nucleotides line up with TRBD1. From germline, CDR1 is SGHTA and CDR2 FQGNSA. Losses at the gene ends were 5 bases for V and 3 bases for J; bases not matched to a gene: 4. CDR3 length: 15 residues. CDR3 in amino acids: CASSLGTGVGNTIYF. In DNA form, the CDR3 reads TGTGCCAGCAGCCTTGGGACAGGGGTTGGAAACACCATATATTTT.

The CDR3 loop reads CASSVGLAGATGELFF. CDR3 DNA: TGTGCCAGCAGCGTAGGGCTAGCGGGAGCCACCGGGGAGCTGTTTTTT. The rearrangement links TRBV9 to TRBJ2-2; 10 bases map to TRBD2. The CDR3 is made up of 16 amino acids. J was trimmed by 4 bases and V by 0 bases; bases with no gene match: 3. Looked up from germline, CDR1 is SGDLS and CDR2 is YYNGEE.

This chain uses TRBV5-6 with TRBJ2-2; TRBD2 is a possible D gene (6 bases). V was trimmed by 5 bases and J by 5 bases, leaving 19 bases between them. The CDR3 extends over 16 amino acids. Per germline, CDR1 SGHDT and CDR2 YYEEEE. The DNA of the CDR3 is TGTGCCAGCAGACGGGGTCTACTAGCCAGAACCGGGGAGCTGTTTTTT. Translating gives CASRRGLLARTGELFF.

V and J are TRBV30 and TRBJ1-1, with 7 bases matching TRBD1. The V gene end was trimmed by 2 bases and the J gene end by 5 bases; junction bases not matched to a gene: 5. This CDR3 has 13 amino acids. Germline lookup yields CDR1 GTSNPN and CDR2 SVGIG (reference sequence). This CDR3 reads CAWSRAGGTEAFF. The CDR3 DNA reads TGTGCCTGGAGTAGGGCAGGGGGGACTGAAGCTTTCTTT.

This chain connects TRBV5-1 to TRBJ1-6, with D possibly matching TRBD1 (5 bases). The CDR3 contains 18 residues. Per germline, CDR1 SGHRS and CDR2 YFSETQ. V was cut by 4 bases and J by 0 bases, with 17 bases left in between. CDR3 in amino acids: CASSPEPRASSYNSPLHF. The CDR3 DNA reads as TGCGCCAGCAGCCCCGAACCCAGGGCAAGCTCCTATAATTCACCCCTCCACTTT.

The chain joins TRBV11-2 to TRBJ2-7, with TRBD2 matching over 12 bases. In germline, CDR1 is SGHAT, CDR2 FQNNGV. The CDR3 has 15 amino acids. V shed 5 bases, J shed 0 bases, and the junction held 2 bases outside the gene matches. CDR3 protein: CASSGLAGLSYEQYF. Here the CDR3 DNA reads TGTGCCAGCAGCGGACTAGCGGGACTCTCCTACGAGCAGTACTTC.

The chain uses TRBV27 and TRBJ1-4, with a tentative D call TRBD1 (5 bases). V dropped 4 bases and J dropped 10 bases, with 16 bases sitting between them. CDR1 and CDR2 (germline): MNHEY, SMNVEV (reference sequence). The CDR3 runs 14 residues. The CDR3 DNA sequence: TGTGCCAGCAGTTCTCCCCTCCGGGGGACAAAACTGTTTTTT. This translates into CASSSPLRGTKLFF.

DNA for the CDR3: TGTGCCAGCAGTTCGACCGGGACAGGTATGAGGGGTATTGGCAATCAGCCCCAGCATTTT. Translated, it gives CASSSTGTGMRGIGNQPQHF. The V gene is TRBV28, the J gene TRBJ1-5; 8 nucleotides agree with TRBD1. Germline V CDR1 and CDR2: MDHEN, SYDVKM. CDR3 length equals 20 residues. V dropped 4 bases and J dropped 2; count of bases not matched to a gene: 19.

CDR3 in DNA: TGTGCCTGGAGGACAAGTGGGAACACTGAAGCTTTCTTT. Amino acids: CAWRTSGNTEAFF. The chain employs TRBV30 and TRBJ1-1; D call uncertain. V lost 3 bases to trimming and J lost 1 base, with 9 bases between them. Germline V gene data show CDR1 as GTSNPN and CDR2 as SVGIG (reference sequence). The CDR3 covers 13 residues.

The genes are TRBV19 and TRBJ1-1; D is perhaps TRBD1 (6 bases). Germline values: CDR1 LNHDA, CDR2 SQIVND (reference sequence). V was clipped by 6 bases and J by 2 bases, with 10 bases between them. This CDR3 has 13 residues. In DNA, the CDR3 is TGTGCCAGTAGGTTACAGGGAAACACTGAAGCTTTCTTT. Translating gives CASRLQGNTEAFF.

The J gene is TRBJ2-7, the V gene TRBV12-2; the table's D call, TRBD2, was not checked against the DNA. TRBV12-2 is shown as a pseudogene. There are 14 residues in the CDR3. The CDR3 region has the DNA TGTGCAAGTCGCTTAGCGTTGCGGGGCCACGAGCAGTACTTC. Translated, it gives CASRLALRGHEQYF.

The chain joins TRBV9 to TRBJ1-6; D remains unclear. This CDR3 has 15 amino acids. In germline, CDR1 is SGDLS, CDR2 YYNGEE. Trimming pared 0 bases from V and 7 bases from J, leaving 11 bases between. DNA for the CDR3: TGTGCCAGCAGCGTAGAAGTCACGGGGAATTCACCCCTCCACTTT. Translating it yields CASSVEVTGNSPLHF.

This chain joins TRBV4-3 and TRBJ2-1; the D gene is possibly TRBD2 (7 bases). CDR1 is LGHNA and CDR2 is YSLEER in the germline V gene. V dropped 1 base and J dropped 7 bases, with 14 bases sitting between them. The CDR3 sequence is 15 residues long. This CDR3 reads CASSQGFGGTNEQFF. The CDR3 DNA is TGCGCCAGCAGCCAAGGCTTCGGGGGGACAAATGAGCAGTTCTTC.

The rearrangement joins TRBV6-5 to TRBJ2-3; the D is unclear. CDR1 and CDR2 from the germline V gene are MNHEY and SVGAGI. CDR3 length equals 13 residues. V was clipped by 8 bases and J by 3 bases, with 12 bases between them. The DNA for the CDR3 is TGTGCCAGCCGAACGGCGGCGACAGATACGCAGTATTTT. Translated, it gives CASRTAATDTQYF.

A single count supports this clone. V is TRBV28 and J is TRBJ1-5; D gene uncertain. Germline V CDR1 and CDR2: MDHEN, SYDVKM. The V end lost 8 bases, the J end lost 0 bases, and 2 bases lay between the germline ends. This CDR3 spans 11 amino acids. The CDR3 DNA sequence: TGTGCCAGCCATAGCAATCAGCCCCAGCATTTT. Its translation is CASHSNQPQHF.

CDR3 region: CASSPTGYDGYTF. DNA for the CDR3: TGTGCCAGCAGCCCGACAGGGTATGATGGCTACACCTTC. The chain has TRBV5-4 and TRBJ1-2; 7 positions agree with TRBD1. After removal of 4 bases from V and 6 bases from J, the junction contained 6 bases not matched to a gene. The CDR3 consists of 13 residues. Germline V gene lookup returns CDR1 SGHNT and CDR2 YYREEE (reference sequence).

The chain recombines TRBV7-9 with TRBJ2-1; D gene uncertain. The V end lost 3 bases, the J end lost 0 bases, and 6 bases lay between the germline ends. This CDR3 comprises 14 residues. Per the germline V gene, CDR1 is SEHNR and CDR2 is FQNEAQ (reference sequence). CDR3 region: CASSLSSSYNEQFF. The CDR3 DNA sequence: TGTGCCAGCAGCTTGAGTAGCTCCTACAATGAGCAGTTCTTC.

This rearrangement joins TRBV7-9 to TRBJ2-7; perhaps TRBD1 as D (6 bases). Germline CDR1 reads SEHNR; CDR2 reads FQNEAQ (reference sequence). The CDR3 sequence is 12 residues long. V lost 5 bases to trimming and J lost 2 bases, with 7 bases between them. The CDR3 DNA reads as TGTGCCAGCAGCCGGGACACCTACGAGCAGTACTTC. Protein sequence: CASSRDTYEQYF.